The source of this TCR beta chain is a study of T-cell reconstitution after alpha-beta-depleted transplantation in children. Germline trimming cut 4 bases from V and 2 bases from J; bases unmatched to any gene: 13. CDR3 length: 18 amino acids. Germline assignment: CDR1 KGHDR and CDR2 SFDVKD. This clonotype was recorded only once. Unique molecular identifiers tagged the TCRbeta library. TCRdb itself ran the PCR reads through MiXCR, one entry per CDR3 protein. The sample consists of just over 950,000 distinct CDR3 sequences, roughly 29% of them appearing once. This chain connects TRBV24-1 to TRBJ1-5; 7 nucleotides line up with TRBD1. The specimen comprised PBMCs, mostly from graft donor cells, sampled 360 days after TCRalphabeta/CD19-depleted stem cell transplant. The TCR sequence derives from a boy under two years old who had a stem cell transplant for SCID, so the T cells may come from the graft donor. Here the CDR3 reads CATSDPEGGAEGNQPQHF. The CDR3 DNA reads TGTGCCACCAGTGACCCGGAAGGGGGCGCGGAGGGCAATCAGCCCCAGCATTTT.